The next 17 T cell receptor beta chains were all read from a single sample in a study of blood T cell repertoires in COVID-19 (TCRdb year 2020). Libraries came from the immunoSEQ multiplex PCR assay. Imported from immuneACCESS, the table was reduced by TCRdb to in-frame sequences with V and J called. These copies leave out some clones; in studies compared against another copy, an unresolved V gene accounts for under half, and the cause of the remainder is not known. Counted in this sample were about 97,000 clones; around 87% of them appeared once. The ten biggest clones cover less than 20% of the sample. The sequenced sample was peripheral blood. The receptors were sampled from a human donor in a cohort sampled during active COVID-19.

The chain combines TRBV28 with TRBJ1-4, with TRBD1 matching 8 bases. The germline gives CDR1 MDHEN, CDR2 SYDVKM. V gave up 6 bases and J gave up 8 bases; unmatched junction bases: 14. The length of the CDR3 is 16 residues. CDR3 DNA: TGTGCCAGCAGACCGAAGGGGGGCAGGGGGCGGGAAAAACTGTTTTTT. Translating gives CASRPKGGRGREKLFF.

This chain joins TRBV7-3 and TRBJ2-1, with D possibly being TRBD1 (6 bases). Trimming left V 5 bases short and J 8 bases short, with 10 bases between. CDR1 and CDR2 (germline): SGHTA, FQGTGA. This CDR3 region has 12 residues. CDR3: CASSQTGYEQFF. CDR3 nucleotide sequence: TGTGCCAGCAGCCAAACAGGGTATGAGCAGTTCTTC. Together with reference TRBV7-3 and TRBJ2-1, the CDR3 gives the full variable domain: GAGVSQTPSNKVTEKGKYVELRCDPISGHTALYWYRQSLGQGPEFLIYFQGTGAADDSGLPNDRFFAVRPEGSVSTLKIQRTERGDSAVYLCASSQTGYEQFFGPGTRLTVL.

This clone was recorded only once. The genes are TRBV6-5 and TRBJ1-4; no firm D call. Trimming pared 8 bases from V and 0 bases from J, leaving 13 bases between. The germline V gene encodes CDR1 MNHEY and CDR2 SVGAGI. CDR3 length equals 15 residues. The CDR3 sequence: CASSGAVATNEKLFF. DNA of the CDR3: TGTGCCAGCTCCGGTGCTGTTGCAACTAATGAAAAACTGTTTTTT.

This sequence joins TRBV19 and TRBJ1-1, with unresolved D. The CDR3 contains 13 residues. Looked up from germline, CDR1 is LNHDA and CDR2 is SQIVND (reference sequence). Between the trimmed V and J ends, which lost 4 bases and 4 bases, there was a span of 10 bases. CDR3 region: CASSRSYLTEAFF. CDR3 in DNA: TGTGCCAGTAGTAGGAGCTATCTCACTGAAGCTTTCTTT.

The rearrangement links TRBV25-1 to TRBJ1-2; D is uncertain. The V and J ends lost 2 bases and 6 bases respectively, with 13 bases between them. Germline CDR1 and CDR2: MGHDK and SYGVNS. This CDR3 spans 14 amino acids. The CDR3 nucleotides are TGTGCCAGCAGTGAACACGGAGGCAGTGATGGCTACACCTTC. Protein sequence: CASSEHGGSDGYTF.

CDR3 nucleotide sequence: TGTGCCAGTATCTTCCGCCGACAGGGAGAAACTGAAGCTTTCTTT. It codes for CASIFRRQGETEAFF. The chain carries TRBV19 and TRBJ1-1; 7 bases align to TRBD1. Per the germline V gene, CDR1 is LNHDA and CDR2 is SQIVND (reference sequence). This CDR3 has 15 residues. V lost 7 bases and J lost 5; bases outside the gene matches: 13.

This rearrangement joins TRBV19 to TRBJ2-1; 12 bases line up with TRBD2. The CDR3 is made up of 16 amino acids. Germline V CDR1 and CDR2: LNHDA, SQIVND (reference sequence). Trimming at V came to 7 bases and at J to 2 bases, leaving 6 bases not matched to a gene. As DNA, the CDR3 is TGTGCCAGTAAAGAACTAGCGGGAGGTGCCTACAATGAGCAGTTCTTC. Its protein is CASKELAGGAYNEQFF.

The genes are TRBV7-2 and TRBJ1-1; D remains ambiguous. Per the germline V gene, CDR1 is SGHTA and CDR2 is FQGNSA. V lost 5 bases and J lost 0, with 19 bases in between. The CDR3 is 17 amino acids. In nucleotides, the CDR3 is TGTGCCAGCAGCGCATCGGCGGGGTCCCTCATGAACACTGAAGCTTTCTTT. Its translation is CASSASAGSLMNTEAFF.

The chain links TRBV19 to TRBJ1-1, with 8 nucleotides matching TRBD1. Trimming took 7 bases from V and 1 from J; bases not matched to a gene: 5. CDR1 is LNHDA and CDR2 is SQIVND in the germline V gene (reference sequence). This CDR3 is built from 14 residues. The CDR3 reads CASNRDRSNTEAFF. The CDR3 DNA sequence: TGTGCCAGTAACCGGGACAGGTCGAACACTGAAGCTTTCTTT.

CDR3 sequence reads: CAVQRGRARSGELFF. CDR3 nucleotides: TGTGCCGTCCAACGCGGGAGGGCTCGATCCGGGGAGCTGTTTTTT. The chain is built from TRBV28 and TRBJ2-2; 9 positions match TRBD2. The V gene's germline CDR1 is MDHEN and CDR2 SYDVKM. V was pared by 11 bases and J by 6 bases, with 13 bases of the junction left unmatched. This CDR3 has 15 residues.

This clone is a singleton in its sample. This CDR3 is CSAEYNEQFF. As DNA, the CDR3 is TGCAGTGCGGAGTACAATGAGCAGTTCTTC. This rearrangement joins TRBV20-1 to TRBJ2-1; unclear D gene. V lost 6 bases to trimming and J lost 4 bases, with 4 bases between them. CDR1 and CDR2 (germline): DFQATT, SNEGSKA (reference sequence). This CDR3 is built from 10 residues.

The chain recombines TRBV28 with TRBJ1-2; no definite D call. The germline gives CDR1 MDHEN, CDR2 SYDVKM. The CDR3 is made up of 13 amino acids. The V gene lost 3 bases and the J gene lost 3 bases, with 8 bases spanning the gap. The CDR3 bases are TGTGCCAGCAGTTTCCCCAGGCACTATGGCTACACCTTC. This translates into CASSFPRHYGYTF.

The chain joins TRBV6-1 to TRBJ1-2; unclear D gene. In germline, CDR1 is MNHNS, CDR2 SASEGT. V gave up 0 bases and J gave up 4 bases, with 9 bases separating them. The CDR3 spans 14 residues. CDR3 nucleotide sequence: TGTGCCAGCAGTGAAGCGCCGCAGATCTATGGCTACACCTTC. Protein: CASSEAPQIYGYTF.

The chain links TRBV5-1 to TRBJ2-1, with D unclear. The CDR3 length is 12 residues. V lost 0 bases, J lost 8 bases, and 6 bases lay in between. Per the germline V gene, CDR1 is SGHRS and CDR2 is YFSETQ. CDR3 loop: CASSLGLDEQFF. The CDR3 DNA reads TGCGCCAGCAGCTTGGGTCTCGATGAGCAGTTCTTC.

The chain employs TRBV29-1 and TRBJ2-2; D unclear. Trimming shortened V by 3 bases and J by 3 bases, and 8 bases separated the two germline ends. The germline gives CDR1 SQVTM, CDR2 ANQGSEA. The CDR3 runs to 13 residues. In nucleotides, the CDR3 is TGCAGCGTTGATCCGACACACACCGGGGAGCTGTTTTTT. Translating it yields CSVDPTHTGELFF.

The rearrangement joins TRBV12-5 to TRBJ2-1; 8 bases map to TRBD1. The CDR3 extends over 14 amino acids. V was pared by 6 bases and J by 3 bases, with 4 bases of the junction left unmatched. Germline loops: CDR1 LGHNT, CDR2 FRNRAP. The CDR3 spells CASGRTGGYNEQFF. In DNA form, the CDR3 reads TGTGCTAGTGGCCGAACAGGGGGCTACAATGAGCAGTTCTTC. The whole variable domain, filled in from reference TRBV12-5 and TRBJ2-1, reads DARVTQTPRHKVTEMGQEVTMRCQPILGHNTVFWYRQTMMQGLELLAYFRNRAPLDDSGMPKDRFSAEMPDATLATLKIQPSEPRDSAVYFCASGRTGGYNEQFFGPGTRLTVL.

The V call is TRBV3-1 (or the pseudogene TRBV3-2), the J call TRBJ2-6; D unresolved. Germline V gives CDR1 LGHDT, CDR2 YNNKEL (reference sequence). CDR3 length: 14 amino acids. V gave up 5 bases and J gave up 4 bases, with 9 bases separating them. For the CDR3, the DNA is TGTGCCAGCAGCACAGCTCTCGGGGCCAACGTCCTGACTTTC. This codes for CASSTALGANVLTF.